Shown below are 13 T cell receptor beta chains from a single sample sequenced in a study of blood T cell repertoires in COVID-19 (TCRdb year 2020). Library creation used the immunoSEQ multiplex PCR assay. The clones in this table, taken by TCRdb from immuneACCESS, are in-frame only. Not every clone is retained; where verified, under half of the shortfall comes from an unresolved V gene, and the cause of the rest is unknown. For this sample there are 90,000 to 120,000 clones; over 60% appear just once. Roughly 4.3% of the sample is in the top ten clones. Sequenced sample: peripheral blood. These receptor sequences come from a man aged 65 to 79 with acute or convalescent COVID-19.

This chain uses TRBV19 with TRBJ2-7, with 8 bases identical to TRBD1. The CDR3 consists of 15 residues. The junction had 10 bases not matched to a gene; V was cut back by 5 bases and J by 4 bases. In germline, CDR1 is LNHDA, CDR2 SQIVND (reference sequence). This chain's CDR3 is CASSPGQGLDYEQYF. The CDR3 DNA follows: TGTGCCAGTAGTCCAGGACAGGGCTTGGATTACGAGCAGTACTTC.

The CDR3 sequence is CASSRSYTEAFF. CDR3 DNA sequence: TGTGCCAGCAGCAGGAGTTACACTGAAGCTTTCTTT. This chain links TRBV7-2 with TRBJ1-1; D remains unclear. Trimming took 5 bases from V and 3 from J, leaving 7 bases between them. The CDR3 loop spans 12 amino acids. CDR1 is SGHTA and CDR2 is FQGNSA in the germline V gene.

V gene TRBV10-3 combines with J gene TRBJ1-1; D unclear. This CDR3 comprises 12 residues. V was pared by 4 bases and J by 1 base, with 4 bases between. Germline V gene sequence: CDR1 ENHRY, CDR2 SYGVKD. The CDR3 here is CAISASNTEAFF. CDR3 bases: TGTGCCATCAGTGCCTCGAACACTGAAGCTTTCTTT.

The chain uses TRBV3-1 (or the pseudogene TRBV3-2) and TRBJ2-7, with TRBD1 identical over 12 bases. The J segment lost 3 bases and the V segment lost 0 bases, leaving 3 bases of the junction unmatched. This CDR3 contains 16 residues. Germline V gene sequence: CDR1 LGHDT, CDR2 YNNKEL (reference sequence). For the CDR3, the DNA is TGTGCCAGCAGCCAAGACGGGGACAGGGGGCTCTACGAGCAGTACTTC. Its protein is CASSQDGDRGLYEQYF.

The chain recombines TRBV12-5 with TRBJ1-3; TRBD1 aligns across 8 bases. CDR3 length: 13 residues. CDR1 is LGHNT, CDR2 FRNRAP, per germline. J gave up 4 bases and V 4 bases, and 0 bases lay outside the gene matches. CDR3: CASGWTGGNTIYF. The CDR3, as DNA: TGTGCTAGTGGTTGGACAGGGGGAAACACCATATATTTT.

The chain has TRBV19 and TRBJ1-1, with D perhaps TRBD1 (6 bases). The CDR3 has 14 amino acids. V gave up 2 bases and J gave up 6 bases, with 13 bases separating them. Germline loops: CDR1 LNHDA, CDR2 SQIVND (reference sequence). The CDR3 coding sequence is TGTGCCAGTAGTATAATCAGGGGAAGGGCTGAAGCTTTCTTT. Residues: CASSIIRGRAEAFF.

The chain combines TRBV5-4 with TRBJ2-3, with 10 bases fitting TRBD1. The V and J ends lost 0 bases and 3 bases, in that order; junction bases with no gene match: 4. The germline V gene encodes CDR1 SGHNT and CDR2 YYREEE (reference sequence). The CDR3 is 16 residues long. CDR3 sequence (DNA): TGTGCCAGCAGCTTGGCTAAGGGACAGGGGACAGATACGCAGTATTTT. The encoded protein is CASSLAKGQGTDTQYF. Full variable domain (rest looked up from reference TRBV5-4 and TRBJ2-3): ETGVTQSPTHLIKTRGQQVTLRCSSQSGHNTVSWYQQALGQGPQFIFQYYREEENGRGNFPPRFSGLQFPNYSSELNVNALELDDSALYLCASSLAKGQGTDTQYFGPGTRLTVL.

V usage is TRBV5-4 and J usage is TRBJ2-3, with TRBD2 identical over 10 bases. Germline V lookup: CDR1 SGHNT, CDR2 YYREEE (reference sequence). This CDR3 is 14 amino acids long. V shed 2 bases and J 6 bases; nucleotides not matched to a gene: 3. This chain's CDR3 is CASSFTSGEDTQYF. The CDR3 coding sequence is TGTGCCAGCAGCTTTACTAGCGGGGAGGATACGCAGTATTTT.

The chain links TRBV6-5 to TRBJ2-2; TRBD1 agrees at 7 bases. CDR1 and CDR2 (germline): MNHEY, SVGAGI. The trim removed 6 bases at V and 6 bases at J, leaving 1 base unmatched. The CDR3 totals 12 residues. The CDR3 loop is CASRGTAGELFF. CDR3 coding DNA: TGTGCCAGCAGGGGGACAGCCGGGGAGCTGTTTTTT.

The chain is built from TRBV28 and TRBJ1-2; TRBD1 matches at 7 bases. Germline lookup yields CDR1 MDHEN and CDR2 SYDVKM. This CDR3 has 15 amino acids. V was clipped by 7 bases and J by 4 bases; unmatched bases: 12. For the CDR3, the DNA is TGTGCCAGCACTCAACAGGGGACCTTCCTCTATGGCTACACCTTC. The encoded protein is CASTQQGTFLYGYTF.

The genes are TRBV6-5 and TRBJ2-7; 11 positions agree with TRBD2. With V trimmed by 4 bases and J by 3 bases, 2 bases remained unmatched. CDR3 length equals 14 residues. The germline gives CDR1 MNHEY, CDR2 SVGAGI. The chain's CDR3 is CASSLAGGLYEQYF. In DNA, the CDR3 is TGTGCCAGCAGTTTAGCGGGGGGGCTCTACGAGCAGTACTTC.

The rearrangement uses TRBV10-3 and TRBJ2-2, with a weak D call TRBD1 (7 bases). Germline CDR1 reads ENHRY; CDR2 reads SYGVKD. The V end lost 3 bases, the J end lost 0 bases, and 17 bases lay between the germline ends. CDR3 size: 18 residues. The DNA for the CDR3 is TGTGCCATCAGTGACCCCCCCGCGGGACAGACGAACACCGGGGAGCTGTTTTTT. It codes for CAISDPPAGQTNTGELFF.

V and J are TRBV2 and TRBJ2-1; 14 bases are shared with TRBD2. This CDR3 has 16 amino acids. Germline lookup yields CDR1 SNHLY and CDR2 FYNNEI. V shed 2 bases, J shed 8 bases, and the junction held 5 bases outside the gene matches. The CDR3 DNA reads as TGTGCCAGCAGTGAACAGCGACTAGCGGGGGGGCATGAGCAGTTCTTC. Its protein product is CASSEQRLAGGHEQFF.